Listed below are T cell receptor beta chains from one sample, sequenced in a study of CD8 T cells in Susac syndrome. A single record per CDR3 protein comes from TCRdb applying MiXCR to the immunoSEQ multiplex PCR reads. Among some 170,000 distinct CDR3 sequences listed, 85% to 95% were seen once. Specimen: CD4+ T cells from PBMCs. The receptors originated from a human donor with Susac syndrome. Each CDR3 is given with its conserved first and last residue. Fields, in order: D gene, clone size, V gene, J gene, CDR3 protein, CDR3 DNA. A D gene is named only where the DNA matches it firmly. Part of the rows lack a size; the others show once, few, many or a class for expanded clones.

>-|-|TRBV7-8|TRBJ1-5
CASSLYLWKGSSNQPQHF
TGTGCCAGCAGCTTATACCTCTGGAAAGGAAGTAGCAATCAGCCCCAGCATTTT
>-|once|TRBV5-1|TRBJ2-6
CASSPVFSGANVLTF
TGCGCCAGCAGCCCGGTATTCTCTGGGGCCAACGTCCTGACTTTC
>TRBD1|-|TRBV29-1|TRBJ2-7
CSAGQGEDEQYF
TGCAGCGCAGGACAGGGAGAGGACGAGCAGTACTTC
>-|-|TRBV20-1|TRBJ2-5
CSARLTGSRTQYF
TGCAGTGCTCGGCTAACGGGCAGTCGGACCCAGTACTTC
>-|-|TRBV7-2|TRBJ1-1
CASSSEPRRPNTEAFF
TGTGCCAGCAGCTCCGAACCGCGCAGACCAAATACTGAAGCTTTCTTT
>TRBD1|-|TRBV9|TRBJ2-1
CASSVTGAYNEQFF
TGTGCCAGCAGCGTGACAGGGGCCTACAATGAGCAGTTCTTC
>-|-|TRBV20-1|TRBJ1-1
CSAREGHWNTEAFF
TGCAGTGCTAGGGAGGGGCACTGGAACACTGAAGCTTTCTTT
>-|-|TRBV23-1|TRBJ2-2
CASSHSGPANTGELFF
TGCGCCAGCAGTCACTCAGGACCCGCGAACACCGGGGAGCTGTTTTTT
>-|once|TRBV2|TRBJ1-1
CASTTENTEAFF
TGTGCCAGCACCACAGAGAACACTGAAGCTTTCTTT
>-|-|TRBV7-2|TRBJ1-2
CASSLNTGFHYGYTF
TGTGCCAGCAGCCTAAATACAGGGTTTCACTATGGCTACACCTTC
>TRBD2|-|TRBV10-3|TRBJ2-1
CAISEAGLTTNEQFF
TGTGCCATCAGTGAGGCGGGACTAACGACCAATGAGCAGTTCTTC
>TRBD1|-|TRBV20-1|TRBJ1-2
CSALGQPNYGYTF
TGCAGTGCCCTGGGACAGCCGAACTATGGCTACACCTTC
>TRBD1|-|TRBV24-1|TRBJ2-5
CATSDRQGGQETQYF
TGTGCCACCAGTGATCGACAGGGCGGACAAGAGACCCAGTACTTC
>-|-|TRBV19|TRBJ1-2
CASSEREEGYTF
TGTGCCAGTAGTGAGAGGGAGGAGGGCTACACCTTC
>-|-|TRBV19|TRBJ2-2
CASSIGEKNTGELFF
TGTGCCAGTAGTATAGGGGAGAAGAACACCGGGGAGCTGTTTTTT
>-|-|TRBV20-1|TRBJ2-1
CSASNGASEQFF
TGCAGTGCTAGCAACGGGGCTTCTGAGCAGTTCTTC
>-|few|TRBV14|TRBJ1-2
CASSPSLNRDGYTF
TGTGCCAGCAGCCCATCCCTTAACAGGGATGGCTACACCTTC
>-|-|TRBV7-9|TRBJ2-1
CASSSWATGTRLRNEQFF
TGTGCCAGCAGCTCCTGGGCAACCGGGACCCGCCTGCGCAATGAGCAGTTCTTC
>-|-|TRBV5-4|TRBJ2-3
CASSLEQHSTDTQYF
TGTGCCAGCAGCTTGGAGCAGCACAGCACAGATACGCAGTATTTT
>-|-|TRBV20-1|TRBJ1-2
CSARDRERTYGYTF
TGCAGTGCTAGAGATCGAGAAAGGACTTATGGCTACACCTTC
>-|once|TRBV6-6|TRBJ1-3
CASSLGLISGNTIYF
TGTGCCAGCAGTCTGGGACTGATCTCTGGAAACACCATATATTTT
>TRBD1|few|TRBV4-1|TRBJ1-1
CASSRDREATEAFF
TGCGCCAGCAGTAGGGACAGGGAAGCTACTGAAGCTTTCTTT
>TRBD2|-|TRBV5-4|TRBJ2-3
CASSLSAGVSTDTQYF
TGTGCCAGCAGCTTGAGTGCGGGGGTTAGCACAGATACGCAGTATTTT
>TRBD1|-|TRBV30|TRBJ1-1
CAWSVQGAATEAFF
TGTGCCTGGAGTGTACAGGGGGCGGCCACTGAAGCTTTCTTT
>-|-|TRBV2|TRBJ1-2
CASRETIGQTYGYTF
TGTGCCAGCAGAGAGACAATTGGGCAGACCTATGGCTACACCTTC
>-|-|TRBV28|TRBJ2-7
CASSLGTKYEQYF
TGTGCCAGCAGTTTAGGGACAAAATACGAGCAGTACTTC